This T cell receptor (beta chain) was sequenced during a study of a mutant IDH1 vaccine in newly diagnosed glioma. The CDR3 spans 13 residues. Germline V gene lookup returns CDR1 MGHRA and CDR2 YSYEKL. The V end was cut by 6 bases, the J end by 8 bases, with 14 bases between. The time point: week 5, during vaccination. A 20-mer mutant IDH1 peptide at 300 ug was injected subcutaneously with topical imiquimod. As for this clone: Its antigen remains unknown.

Here immunoSEQ multiplex PCR was the method, and the copy in TCRdb shows in-frame clones only, minus some. Of 40,000 to 50,000 clones detected, around 85% appear once; the ten largest clones hold approximately 1.7%. The chain is built from TRBV4-1 and TRBJ2-1; the D gene is possibly TRBD2 (5 bases). The TCR originated in a man aged 35-49 years with glioma. The sequenced sample was PBMCs, obtained from a glioma patient whose treatment included an IDH1 peptide vaccine. CDR3 amino acids: CASSLAPGDEQFF. The CDR3 DNA reads TGCGCCAGCAGTTTAGCTCCCGGGGATGAGCAGTTCTTC.